The T cell receptor beta chain described here comes from a study of shared clonotypes between healthy human individuals. Terminally differentiated effector memory CD45RA+ cells were left out of the naive CD8 fraction, which was CD45RO-negative and positively selected for CCR7. The CDR3 contains 13 residues. From germline, CDR1 is SGHDT and CDR2 YYEEEE. As concerns this clone: Its antigen is as yet unknown. Distinct nucleotide sequences in the sample also encode this CDR3.

Libraries were prepared by immunoSEQ multiplex PCR; TCRdb keeps only in-frame clonotypes and omits some of them. Among 500,000 to 700,000 clones, about 95% were seen once, and the ten largest hold over 0.1%. Findings and caveats of the study: Rarefaction showed that sequencing of sorted subsets was incomplete (despite large depth). For naive CD4 cells, roughly 5% of clonotypes were shared across a handful of donors.

V and J are TRBV5-6 and TRBJ2-5, with 8 bases lining up with TRBD2. The J call may not be correct, given that the DNA end is closer to TRBJ2-7. The sequence came from a woman aged 25 to 39 in good health. The sample comprised naive CD8+ T cells sorted from blood. In DNA, the CDR3 is TGTGCCAGCAGCTTTGGGACTAGCTACGAGCAGTACTTC. As protein: CASSFGTSYEQYF.